This T cell receptor beta chain was captured by sequencing in a study of blood T cell repertoires in COVID-19. The ends were cut back, 10 bases at V and 4 bases at J, with 11 bases in the middle. This CDR3 region has 11 residues. Clones were sequenced by immunoSEQ multiplex PCR, and TCRdb holds only the in-frame ones, with some missing. The table has a few hundred thousand clones, more than 70% seen once. Among Cohort 3 donors, those recovered had two negative PCRs, clearance, or symptom resolution. The chain is built from TRBV12-3 or TRBV12-4 and TRBJ2-7; D is perhaps TRBD2 (6 bases). Material: PBMCs or T cells enriched from blood (not recorded which). The source is a woman under 30 who had recovered from COVID-19. The CDR3 DNA reads TGTGCCACCGGGACTGGGTACGAGCAGTACTTC. It translates to CATGTGYEQYF.